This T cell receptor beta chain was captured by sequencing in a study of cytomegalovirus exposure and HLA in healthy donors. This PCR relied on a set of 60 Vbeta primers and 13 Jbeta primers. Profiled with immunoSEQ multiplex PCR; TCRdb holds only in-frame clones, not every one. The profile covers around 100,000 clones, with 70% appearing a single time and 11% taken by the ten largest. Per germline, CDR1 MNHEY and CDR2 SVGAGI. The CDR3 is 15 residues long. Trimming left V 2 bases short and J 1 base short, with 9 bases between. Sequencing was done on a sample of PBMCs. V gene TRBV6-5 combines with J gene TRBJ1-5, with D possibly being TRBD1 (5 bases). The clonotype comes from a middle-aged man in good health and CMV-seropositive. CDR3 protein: CASSYGAGSNQPQHF. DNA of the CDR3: TGTGCCAGCAGTTACGGGGCGGGGAGCAATCAGCCCCAGCATTTT.